Listed here are 2 T cell receptor beta chains from one sample, sequenced in a study of T cell responses to AZD1222 COVID-19 vaccine. Assay used: immunoSEQ multiplex PCR; TCRdb lists only in-frame clones, some missing. The sample contains about 100,000 clones, around 84% of which appear only once. This specimen was peripheral blood, taken on day 0 of AZD1222 vaccination. The source is an adult in good health.

The rearrangement uses TRBV19 and TRBJ1-4; D is perhaps TRBD1 (5 bases). V lost 4 bases, J lost 8 bases, and 17 bases lay in between. CDR3 length: 15 amino acids. Germline assignment: CDR1 LNHDA and CDR2 SQIVND (reference sequence). CDR3 amino acids: CASSTNRGAQEKLFF. CDR3 nucleotide sequence: TGTGCCAGTAGTACGAACCGCGGGGCTCAGGAAAAACTGTTTTTT. Full variable domain (remainder filled in from reference TRBV19 and TRBJ1-4): DGGITQSPKYLFRKEGQNVTLSCEQNLNHDAMYWYRQDPGQGLRLIYYSQIVNDFQKGDIAEGYSVSREKKESFPLTVTSAQKNPTAFYLCASSTNRGAQEKLFFGSGTQLSVL.

This chain's CDR3 is CASSQELGSGEYEQYF. CDR3 DNA: TGCGCCAGCAGCCAAGAACTCGGTAGCGGGGAGTACGAGCAGTACTTC. V usage is TRBV4-3 and J usage is TRBJ2-7; 8 bases align to TRBD2. Germline-derived CDR1 and CDR2 are LGHNA and YSLEER. The CDR3 contains 16 residues. After removal of 0 bases from V and 4 bases from J, the junction contained 8 bases not matched to a gene.